Each of the 17 T cell receptor beta chains below was sequenced from the same sample in a study of blood T cell repertoires in COVID-19. Only in-frame clones appear in the TCRdb table, and some are missing; sequencing was by immunoSEQ multiplex PCR. The repertoire holds roughly 440,000 clones, 88% seen once, with 10% to 15% in the top ten. Sequencing was carried out using peripheral blood. The receptor source for this set is a woman aged 45-65 years with COVID-19, enrolled during active disease.

The V and J genes are TRBV30 and TRBJ1-3; no reliable D call. The CDR3 runs to 15 residues. V gave up 4 bases and J gave up 3 bases, with 16 bases separating them. The germline gives CDR1 GTSNPN, CDR2 SVGIG (reference sequence). The CDR3 region is CAWTPREGIGNTIYF. CDR3 sequence (DNA): TGTGCCTGGACCCCGAGAGAGGGAATTGGAAACACCATATATTTT.

This chain uses TRBV9 with TRBJ2-5; 10 bases are a match to TRBD1. The CDR3 runs 15 residues. The junction had 7 bases not matched to a gene; V was cut back by 2 bases and J by 6 bases. Germline V gene lookup returns CDR1 SGDLS and CDR2 YYNGEE. The CDR3 nucleotides are TGTGCCAGCAGCGTGCGGGGCGACAGGGGGCAGACCCAGTACTTC. It is translated as CASSVRGDRGQTQYF.

The V gene is TRBV11-2, the J gene TRBJ2-7, with 7 bases lining up with TRBD1. There are 13 residues in the CDR3. V dropped 5 bases and J dropped 5; count of bases not matched to a gene: 6. Germline assignment: CDR1 SGHAT and CDR2 FQNNGV. The CDR3 here is CASSADRDNEQYF. CDR3 bases: TGTGCCAGCAGCGCCGACAGGGACAACGAGCAGTACTTC.

This clone has only one observation. The CDR3 region is CASSLGGVPTDTQYF. The DNA for the CDR3 is TGCGCCAGCAGCCTCGGCGGGGTCCCCACAGATACGCAGTATTTT. The chain carries TRBV4-1 and TRBJ2-3, with D perhaps TRBD2 (6 bases). V lost 4 bases and J 2 bases, leaving 13 bases between the germline ends. CDR3 length: 15 residues. Germline-derived CDR1 and CDR2 are MGHRA and YSYEKL.

The chain uses TRBV9 and TRBJ2-3; TRBD2 might be the D (6 bases). The CDR3 is 14 residues long. V was trimmed by 7 bases and J by 4 bases, leaving 16 bases between them. Germline CDR1 SGDLS, CDR2 YYNGEE. In DNA, the CDR3 is TGTGCCAGCGATAAGGGCGGGGTCTCAGATACGCAGTATTTT. Translating gives CASDKGGVSDTQYF. The full variable domain, its missing parts supplied by reference TRBV9 and TRBJ2-3, is DSGVTQTPKHLITATGQRVTLRCSPRSGDLSVYWYQQSLDQGLQFLIQYYNGEERAKGNILERFSAQQFPDLHSELNLSSLELGDSALYFCASDKGGVSDTQYFGPGTRLTVL.

The rearrangement uses TRBV5-5 and TRBJ1-5; D uncertain. Germline V gene lookup returns CDR1 SGHKS and CDR2 YYEKEE (reference sequence). Trimming took 5 bases from V and 7 from J, leaving 16 bases between them. The CDR3 covers 14 residues. This chain's CDR3 is CASSKGNPGQPQHF. CDR3 DNA sequence: TGTGCCAGCAGTAAAGGGAACCCGGGACAGCCCCAGCATTTT. The full variable domain, in which reference TRBV5-5 and TRBJ1-5 provide the parts outside the CDR3, is DAGVTQSPTHLIKTRGQQVTLRCSPISGHKSVSWYQQVLGQGPQFIFQYYEKEERGRGNFPDRFSARQFPNYSSELNVNALLLGDSALYLCASSKGNPGQPQHFGDGTRLSIL.

V usage is TRBV5-6 and J usage is TRBJ2-1; 9 bases agree with TRBD1. Germline V gene sequence: CDR1 SGHDT, CDR2 YYEEEE. The CDR3 length is 15 residues. V shed 4 bases and J 8 bases; nucleotides not matched to a gene: 10. For the CDR3, the DNA is TGTGCCAGCAGCAAGGGACAGGGTAATCCGGATGAGCAGTTCTTC. Its translation: CASSKGQGNPDEQFF. The whole variable domain, remainder taken from reference TRBV5-6 and TRBJ2-1, is DAGVTQSPTHLIKTRGQQVTLRCSPKSGHDTVSWYQQALGQGPQFIFQYYEEEERQRGNFPDRFSGHQFPNYSSELNVNALLLGDSALYLCASSKGQGNPDEQFFGPGTRLTVL.

The genes are TRBV18 and TRBJ1-2; the match to TRBD1 covers 7 bases. V dropped 6 bases and J dropped 3; count of bases not matched to a gene: 4. CDR1 and CDR2 from the germline V gene are KGHSH and LQKENI. The CDR3 covers 13 residues. The CDR3 loop is CASSTGQHYGYTF. In DNA form, the CDR3 reads TGTGCCAGCTCCACGGGACAGCACTATGGCTACACCTTC.

This chain uses TRBV12-5 with TRBJ1-1; 7 bases are a match to TRBD1. The CDR3 has 15 amino acids. V trimming: 0 bases; J trimming: 5 bases; junction bases outside the gene matches: 6. The V gene's germline CDR1 is LGHNT and CDR2 FRNRAP. In nucleotides, the CDR3 is TGTGCTAGTGGTTTGGTTCTGGGCAGGGGGACTGAAGCTTTCTTT. It encodes CASGLVLGRGTEAFF.

This clone has only a few counts. V gene TRBV4-1 combines with J gene TRBJ2-7; TRBD2 aligns across 8 bases. From germline, CDR1 is MGHRA and CDR2 YSYEKL. This CDR3 region has 14 residues. After removal of 4 bases from V and 5 bases from J, the junction contained 7 bases not matched to a gene. CDR3 nucleotide sequence: TGCGCCAGCAGCCTCCCGGGGACTAGTAACGAGCAGTACTTC. Translation gives CASSLPGTSNEQYF.

This chain uses TRBV10-3 with TRBJ1-5; D remains unclear. The CDR3 has 13 amino acids. The V end lost 7 bases, the J end lost 4 bases, and 11 bases lay between the germline ends. CDR1 and CDR2 (germline): ENHRY, SYGVKD. The CDR3 protein is CAITSRANQPQHF. For the CDR3, the DNA is TGTGCCATCACTTCGAGGGCAAATCAGCCCCAGCATTTT.

This clone was detected only once. The rearrangement uses TRBV28 and TRBJ1-4; 7 bases are a match to TRBD1. V was pared by 10 bases and J by 6 bases, with 11 bases of the junction left unmatched. Germline V gives CDR1 MDHEN, CDR2 SYDVKM. This CDR3 is built from 14 residues. CDR3 nucleotide sequence: TGTGCCACCAGACGGACAGGCTCCTATGAAAAACTGTTTTTT. Translating it yields CATRRTGSYEKLFF.

V is TRBV29-1 and J is TRBJ2-1; 8 positions match TRBD2. J gave up 9 bases and V 6 bases, and 16 bases lay outside the gene matches. The germline V gene has CDR1 SQVTM and CDR2 ANQGSEA. CDR3 length equals 15 residues. The CDR3 loop reads CSVESGRGVIIEQFF. In DNA, the CDR3 is TGCAGCGTGGAGAGTGGGCGGGGGGTTATTATTGAGCAGTTCTTC.

The J gene is TRBJ1-5, the V gene TRBV4-1; D possibly corresponds to TRBD1 (5 bases). Germline-derived CDR1 and CDR2 are MGHRA and YSYEKL. This CDR3 has 15 residues. V was shortened by 0 bases and J by 5 bases, with 11 bases between the two germline ends. CDR3 residues: CASSQDGRADQPQHF. The CDR3 DNA follows: TGCGCCAGCAGCCAAGATGGCAGGGCCGATCAGCCCCAGCATTTT.

V usage is TRBV5-4 and J usage is TRBJ1-5; 10 nucleotides agree with TRBD1. The germline CDR1 and CDR2 sequences are SGHNT and YYREEE (reference sequence). V gave up 3 bases and J gave up 6 bases; unmatched junction bases: 9. This CDR3 comprises 16 residues. The CDR3 DNA reads TGTGCCAGCAGCTATGACAGGGGGCTGACGGGTCAGCCCCAGCATTTT. It specifies CASSYDRGLTGQPQHF.

The chain employs TRBV12-3 or TRBV12-4 and TRBJ1-4, with D hard to call. V was cut by 6 bases and J by 12 bases, with 11 bases left in between. The CDR3 totals 11 residues. The CDR3 nucleotides are TGTGCCAGCAGCGGGTCGGTGGAACTGTTTTTT. Residues: CASSGSVELFF.

The CDR3 spells CASSPLYGELFF. CDR3 coding DNA: TGTGCCAGCAGCCCCCTTTACGGGGAGCTGTTTTTT. The chain joins TRBV12-3 or TRBV12-4 to TRBJ2-2, with unresolved D. The CDR3 loop spans 12 amino acids. V lost 6 bases, J lost 7 bases, and 9 bases lay in between.